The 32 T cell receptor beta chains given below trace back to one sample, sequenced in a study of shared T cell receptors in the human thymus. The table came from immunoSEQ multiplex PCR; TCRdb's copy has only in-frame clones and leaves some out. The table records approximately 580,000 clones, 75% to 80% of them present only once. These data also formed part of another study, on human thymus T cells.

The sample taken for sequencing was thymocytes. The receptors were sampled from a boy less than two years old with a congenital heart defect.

The CDR3 DNA sequence: TGTGCCAGCAGTTTACAGGGGGATTATGGCTACACCTTC. It specifies CASSLQGDYGYTF. This chain connects TRBV6-6 to TRBJ1-2; 8 bases are a match to TRBD1. This CDR3 is built from 13 residues. Germline V gene sequence: CDR1 MNHNY, CDR2 SVGAGI (reference sequence). V shed 4 bases, J shed 5 bases, and the junction held 3 bases outside the gene matches.

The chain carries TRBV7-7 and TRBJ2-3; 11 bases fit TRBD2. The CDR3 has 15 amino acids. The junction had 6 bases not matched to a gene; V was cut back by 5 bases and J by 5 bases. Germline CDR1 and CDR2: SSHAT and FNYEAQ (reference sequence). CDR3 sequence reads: CASSPGTSGIDTQYF. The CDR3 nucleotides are TGTGCCAGCAGCCCCGGGACTAGCGGAATAGATACGCAGTATTTT.

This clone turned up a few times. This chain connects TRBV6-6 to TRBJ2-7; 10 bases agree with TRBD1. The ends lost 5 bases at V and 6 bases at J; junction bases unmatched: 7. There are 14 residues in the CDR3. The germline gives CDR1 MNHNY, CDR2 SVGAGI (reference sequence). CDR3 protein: CASSPRDRGPEQYF. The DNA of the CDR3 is TGTGCCAGCAGTCCCCGGGACAGGGGCCCCGAGCAGTACTTC.

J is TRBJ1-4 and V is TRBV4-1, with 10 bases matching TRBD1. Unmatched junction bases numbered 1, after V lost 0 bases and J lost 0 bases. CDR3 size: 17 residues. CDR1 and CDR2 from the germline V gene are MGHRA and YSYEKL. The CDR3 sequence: CASSQEGTGATNEKLFF. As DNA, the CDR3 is TGCGCCAGCAGCCAAGAAGGGACAGGGGCAACTAATGAAAAACTGTTTTTT.

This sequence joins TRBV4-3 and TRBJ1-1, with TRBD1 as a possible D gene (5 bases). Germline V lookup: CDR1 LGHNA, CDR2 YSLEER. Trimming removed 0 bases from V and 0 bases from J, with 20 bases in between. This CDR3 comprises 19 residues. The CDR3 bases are TGCGCCAGCAGCCAAGATCCGGGGGGGGGAGAAGTCATGAACACTGAAGCTTTCTTT. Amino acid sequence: CASSQDPGGGEVMNTEAFF.

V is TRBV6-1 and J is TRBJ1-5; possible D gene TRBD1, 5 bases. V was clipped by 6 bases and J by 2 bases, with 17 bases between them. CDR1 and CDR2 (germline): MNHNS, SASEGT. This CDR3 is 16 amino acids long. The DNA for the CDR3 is TGTGCCAGCAGCGAACGGCAGGGCTCGGGCAATCAGCCCCAGCATTTT. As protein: CASSERQGSGNQPQHF.

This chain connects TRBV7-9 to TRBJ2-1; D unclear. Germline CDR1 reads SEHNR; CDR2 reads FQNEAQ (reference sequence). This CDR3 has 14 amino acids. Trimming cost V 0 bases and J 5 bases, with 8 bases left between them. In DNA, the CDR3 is TGTGCCAGCAGCTTAGCGTGGGCAGACAATGAGCAGTTCTTC. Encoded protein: CASSLAWADNEQFF.

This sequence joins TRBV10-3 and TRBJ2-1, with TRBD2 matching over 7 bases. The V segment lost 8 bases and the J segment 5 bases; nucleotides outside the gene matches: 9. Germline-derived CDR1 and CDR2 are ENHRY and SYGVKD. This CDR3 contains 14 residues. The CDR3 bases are TGTGCCATCCAAGGGACGGCGGGAGACAATGAGCAGTTCTTC. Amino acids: CAIQGTAGDNEQFF.

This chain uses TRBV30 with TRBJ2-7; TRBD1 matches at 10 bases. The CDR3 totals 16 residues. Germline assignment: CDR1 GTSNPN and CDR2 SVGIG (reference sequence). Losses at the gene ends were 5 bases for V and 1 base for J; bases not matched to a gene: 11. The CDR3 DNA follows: TGTGCCTGGTCGATCGGGACAGGGGCCCGTTCCTACGAGCAGTACTTC. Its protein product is CAWSIGTGARSYEQYF.

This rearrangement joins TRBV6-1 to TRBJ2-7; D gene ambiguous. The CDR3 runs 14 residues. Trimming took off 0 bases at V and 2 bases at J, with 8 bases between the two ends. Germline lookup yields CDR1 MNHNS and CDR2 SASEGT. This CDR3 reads CASSEAYGAYEQYF. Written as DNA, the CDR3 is TGTGCCAGCAGTGAAGCCTACGGAGCCTACGAGCAGTACTTC.

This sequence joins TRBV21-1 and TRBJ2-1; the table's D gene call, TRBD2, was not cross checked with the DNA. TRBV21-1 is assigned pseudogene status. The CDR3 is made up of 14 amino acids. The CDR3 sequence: CASSIRGRDNEQFF. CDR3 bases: TGTGCCAGCAGCATCCGAGGGAGGGACAATGAGCAGTTCTTC.

The CDR3 loop is CASSPRRDSSNEKLFF. The DNA for the CDR3 is TGTGCCAGCAGCCCTCGGAGGGACAGCAGTAATGAAAAACTGTTTTTT. The V and J genes are TRBV14 and TRBJ1-4, with 7 bases aligning to TRBD1. V gave up 4 bases and J gave up 4 bases; unmatched junction bases: 9. Germline assignment: CDR1 SGHDN and CDR2 FVKESK. The CDR3 contains 16 residues. The full variable domain, its missing parts supplied by reference TRBV14 and TRBJ1-4, is EAGVTQFPSHSVIEKGQTVTLRCDPISGHDNLYWYRRVMGKEIKFLLHFVKESKQDESGMPNNRFLAERTGGTYSTLKVQPAELEDSGVYFCASSPRRDSSNEKLFFGSGTQLSVL.

The CDR3 bases are TGTGCCAGCAGCCCTGAGGAGGCAGACTATGGCTACACCTTC. As protein: CASSPEEADYGYTF. The chain carries TRBV6-5 and TRBJ1-2; D gene ambiguous. The length of the CDR3 is 14 residues. The V gene lost 6 bases and the J gene lost 3 bases, with 14 bases spanning the gap. Per the germline V gene, CDR1 is MNHEY and CDR2 is SVGAGI.

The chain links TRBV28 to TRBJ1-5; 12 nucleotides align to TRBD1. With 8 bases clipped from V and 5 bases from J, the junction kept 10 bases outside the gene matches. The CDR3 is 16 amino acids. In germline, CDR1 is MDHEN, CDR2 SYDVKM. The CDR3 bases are TGTGCCAGCGTCACTTCGGGACAGGGGGCAGATCAGCCCCAGCATTTT. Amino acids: CASVTSGQGADQPQHF.

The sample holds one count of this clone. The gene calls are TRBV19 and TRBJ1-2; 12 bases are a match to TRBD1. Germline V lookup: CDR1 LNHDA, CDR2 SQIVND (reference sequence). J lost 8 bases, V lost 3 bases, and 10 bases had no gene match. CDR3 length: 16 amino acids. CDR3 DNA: TGTGCCAGTAGTATCCTGGGCCGGGACAGGGGGCAAGGCTACACCTTC. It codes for CASSILGRDRGQGYTF.

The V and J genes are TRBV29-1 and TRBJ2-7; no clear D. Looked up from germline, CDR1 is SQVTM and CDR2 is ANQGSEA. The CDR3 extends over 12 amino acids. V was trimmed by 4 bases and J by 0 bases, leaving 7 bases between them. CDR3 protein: CSVVKSSYEQYF. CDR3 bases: TGCAGCGTTGTCAAGAGCTCCTACGAGCAGTACTTC.

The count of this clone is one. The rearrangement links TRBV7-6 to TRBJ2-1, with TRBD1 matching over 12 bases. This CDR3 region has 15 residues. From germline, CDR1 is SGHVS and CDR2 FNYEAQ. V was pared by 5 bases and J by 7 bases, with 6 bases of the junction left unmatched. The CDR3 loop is CASSIRDRGRNEQFF. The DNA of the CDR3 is TGTGCCAGCAGCATACGGGACAGGGGGCGGAATGAGCAGTTCTTC.

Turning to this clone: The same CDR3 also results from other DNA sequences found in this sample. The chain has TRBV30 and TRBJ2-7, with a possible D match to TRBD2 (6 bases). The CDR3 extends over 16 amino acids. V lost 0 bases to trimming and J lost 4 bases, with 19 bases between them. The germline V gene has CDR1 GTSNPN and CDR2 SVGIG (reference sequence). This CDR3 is CAWSVLPGVAEYEQYF. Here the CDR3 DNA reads TGTGCCTGGAGTGTACTTCCTGGGGTAGCGGAGTACGAGCAGTACTTC.

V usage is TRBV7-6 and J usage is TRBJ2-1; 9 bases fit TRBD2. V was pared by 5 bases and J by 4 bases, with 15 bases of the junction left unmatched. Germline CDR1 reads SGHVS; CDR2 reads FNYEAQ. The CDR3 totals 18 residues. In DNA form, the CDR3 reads TGTGCCAGCAGCCCACAGGGTGCCGGGACTAGCAGTTACAATGAGCAGTTCTTC. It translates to CASSPQGAGTSSYNEQFF.

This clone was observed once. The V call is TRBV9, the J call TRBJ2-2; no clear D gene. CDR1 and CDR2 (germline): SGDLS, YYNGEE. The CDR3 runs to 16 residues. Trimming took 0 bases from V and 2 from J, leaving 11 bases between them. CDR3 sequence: CASSVALHSNTGELFF. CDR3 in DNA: TGTGCCAGCAGCGTAGCTTTACACAGCAACACCGGGGAGCTGTTTTTT.

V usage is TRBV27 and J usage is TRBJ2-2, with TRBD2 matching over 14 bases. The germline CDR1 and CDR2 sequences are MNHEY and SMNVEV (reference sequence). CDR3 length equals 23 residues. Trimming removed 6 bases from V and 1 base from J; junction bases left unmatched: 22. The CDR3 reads CASSPAQLLRLAGGLRNTGELFF. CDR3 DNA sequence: TGTGCCAGCAGCCCCGCCCAACTACTTCGACTAGCGGGAGGGCTCCGGAACACCGGGGAGCTGTTTTTT.

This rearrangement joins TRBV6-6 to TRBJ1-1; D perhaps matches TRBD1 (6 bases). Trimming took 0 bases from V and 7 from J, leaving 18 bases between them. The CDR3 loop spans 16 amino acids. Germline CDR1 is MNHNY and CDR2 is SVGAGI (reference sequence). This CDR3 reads CASSYSIPRTGIEAFF. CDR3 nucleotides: TGTGCCAGCAGTTACTCGATCCCTAGAACAGGGATTGAAGCTTTCTTT.

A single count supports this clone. CDR3 nucleotide sequence: TGTGCCAGCAGCGCGGGACTGGCTGGAGAGACCCAGTACTTC. It translates to CASSAGLAGETQYF. The chain uses TRBV27 and TRBJ2-5; weak D call: TRBD2 (6 bases). The V end lost 6 bases, the J end lost 4 bases, and 15 bases lay between the germline ends. This CDR3 is built from 14 residues. Germline loops: CDR1 MNHEY, CDR2 SMNVEV (reference sequence).

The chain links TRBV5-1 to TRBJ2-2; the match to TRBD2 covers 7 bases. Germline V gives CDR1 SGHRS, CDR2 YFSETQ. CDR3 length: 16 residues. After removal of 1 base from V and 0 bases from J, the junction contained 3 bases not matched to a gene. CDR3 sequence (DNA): TGCGCCAGCAGCTTGTGGGACTACACGAACACCGGGGAGCTGTTTTTT. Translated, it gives CASSLWDYTNTGELFF.

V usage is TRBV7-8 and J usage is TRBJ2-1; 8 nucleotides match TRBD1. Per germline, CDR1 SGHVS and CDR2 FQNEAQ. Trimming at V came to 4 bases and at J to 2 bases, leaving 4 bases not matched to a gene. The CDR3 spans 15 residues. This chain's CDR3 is CASSSTGGTYNEQFF. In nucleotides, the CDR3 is TGTGCCAGCAGCTCTACAGGGGGTACCTACAATGAGCAGTTCTTC.

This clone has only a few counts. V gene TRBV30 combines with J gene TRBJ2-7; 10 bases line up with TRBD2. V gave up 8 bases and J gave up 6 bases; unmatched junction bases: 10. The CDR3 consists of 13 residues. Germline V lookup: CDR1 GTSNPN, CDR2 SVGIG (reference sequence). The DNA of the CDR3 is TGTGCCGAGGGGAGCGGGAGGGACTCCGAGCAGTACTTC. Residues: CAEGSGRDSEQYF.

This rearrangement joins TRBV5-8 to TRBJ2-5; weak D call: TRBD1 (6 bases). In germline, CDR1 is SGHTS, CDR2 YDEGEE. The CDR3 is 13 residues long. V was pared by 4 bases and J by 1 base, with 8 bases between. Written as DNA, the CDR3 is TGTGCCAGCAGCCTGGACAGCCAAGAGACCCAGTACTTC. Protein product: CASSLDSQETQYF.

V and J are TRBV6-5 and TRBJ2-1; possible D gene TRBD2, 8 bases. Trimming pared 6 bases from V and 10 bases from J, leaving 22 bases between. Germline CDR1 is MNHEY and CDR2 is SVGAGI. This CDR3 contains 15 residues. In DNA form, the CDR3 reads TGTGCCAGCAGCCAACAGGGGCGGGAGGACGAAGAGCAGTTCTTC. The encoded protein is CASSQQGREDEEQFF.

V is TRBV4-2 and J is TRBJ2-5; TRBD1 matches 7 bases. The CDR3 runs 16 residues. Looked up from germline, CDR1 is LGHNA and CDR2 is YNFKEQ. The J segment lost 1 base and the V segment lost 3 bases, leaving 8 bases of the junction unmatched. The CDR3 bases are TGTGCCAGCAGCCAGACAAACAGGGGTCGCCAAGAGACCCAGTACTTC. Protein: CASSQTNRGRQETQYF.

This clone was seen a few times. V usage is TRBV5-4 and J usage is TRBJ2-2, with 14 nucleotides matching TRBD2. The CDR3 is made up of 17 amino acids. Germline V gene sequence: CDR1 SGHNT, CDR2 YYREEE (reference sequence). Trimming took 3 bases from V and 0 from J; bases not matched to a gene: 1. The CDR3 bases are TGTGCCAGCAGCTCGGGACTAGCGGGAGCGAACACCGGGGAGCTGTTTTTT. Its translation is CASSSGLAGANTGELFF.

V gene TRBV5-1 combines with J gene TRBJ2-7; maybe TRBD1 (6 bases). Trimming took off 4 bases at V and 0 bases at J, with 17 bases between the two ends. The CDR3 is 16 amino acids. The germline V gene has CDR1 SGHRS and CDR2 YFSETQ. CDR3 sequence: CASSMGRTASSYEQYF. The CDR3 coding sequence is TGCGCCAGCAGCATGGGACGGACAGCTAGCTCCTACGAGCAGTACTTC.

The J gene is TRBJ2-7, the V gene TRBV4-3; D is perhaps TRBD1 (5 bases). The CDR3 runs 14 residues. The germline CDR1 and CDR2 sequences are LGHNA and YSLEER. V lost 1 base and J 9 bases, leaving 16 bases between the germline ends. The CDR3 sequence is CASSQGSSEGAQYF. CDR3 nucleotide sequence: TGCGCCAGCAGCCAAGGCTCATCCGAAGGGGCGCAGTACTTC.